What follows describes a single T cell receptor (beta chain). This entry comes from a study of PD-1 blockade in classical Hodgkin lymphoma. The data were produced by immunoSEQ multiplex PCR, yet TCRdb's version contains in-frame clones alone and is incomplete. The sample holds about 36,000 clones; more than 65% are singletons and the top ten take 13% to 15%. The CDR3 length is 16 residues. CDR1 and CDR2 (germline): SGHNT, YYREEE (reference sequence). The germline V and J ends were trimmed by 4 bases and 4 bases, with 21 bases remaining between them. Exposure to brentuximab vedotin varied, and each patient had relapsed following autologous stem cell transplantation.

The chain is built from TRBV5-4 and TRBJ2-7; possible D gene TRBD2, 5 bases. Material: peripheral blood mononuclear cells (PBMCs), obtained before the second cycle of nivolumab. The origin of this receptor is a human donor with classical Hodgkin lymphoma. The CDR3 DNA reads TGTGCCAGCAGCCACAGCGGTTCCGGGAATAATTACGAGCAGTACTTC. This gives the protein CASSHSGSGNNYEQYF.